This T cell receptor beta chain was identified in a study of shared clonotypes between healthy human individuals. Study-level information: Two women and three men aged 18 to 49 made up the donors. Study-level results: Sampling included only blood; tissue repertoires likely differ. For sorted subsets, rarefaction showed incomplete sequencing despite large depth.

Sequencing was performed with immunoSEQ multiplex PCR; in TCRdb, only in-frame clones are kept and a portion is missing. Among 640,000 or so clones listed, 60% to 80% were seen once. From germline, CDR1 is SGHDN and CDR2 FVKESK. The CDR3 is 13 amino acids. V gave up 4 bases and J gave up 7 bases, with 13 bases separating them. This clone has just one count. Its antigen is undetermined. Nashville, Tennessee was home to all donors, who were Caucasian adults. The V gene is TRBV14, the J gene TRBJ1-1; unclear D gene. Material: memory CD4+ T cells sorted from blood. Subset: CD45RA-negative fraction. This TCR derives from a woman in her twenties or thirties in good health. The CDR3 DNA sequence: TGTGCCAGCAGCCCCTTATGGGCGAGTGAAGCTTTCTTT. This encodes CASSPLWASEAFF.